This T cell receptor beta chain was recovered during a study of OX40 agonist ivuxolimab in advanced cancers. The overall study: Enrolled patients in dose escalation had cancers that were hepatocellular carcinoma, melanoma, renal cell or head and neck cancer.

There are a few counts of this clone. Its antigen is as yet unknown. Trimming cost V 3 bases and J 0 bases, with 8 bases left between them. The CDR3 is 14 amino acids. CDR1 is MNHNS, CDR2 SASEGT, per germline. TCRdb's copy holds only in-frame clones and misses some; the assay was immunoSEQ multiplex PCR. The table has about 50,000 clones, about four fifths seen once. Peripheral blood came from all dose cohorts at three timepoints. General study findings and limits: With doses of 0.1 to 3.0 mg/kg, CD4+ and CD8+ blood T cells had undergone clonal expansion by week 6.

The source material was CD4+ or CD8+ T cells sorted from blood, sampled in a trial of the OX40 agonist ivuxolimab. This receptor was taken from an adult with an advanced solid tumor such as melanoma, head and neck, liver or kidney cancer. The chain carries TRBV6-1 and TRBJ1-2; D not resolved. The CDR3 is CASSETTANYGYTF. DNA for the CDR3: TGTGCCAGCAGTGAGACCACCGCTAACTATGGCTACACCTTC.